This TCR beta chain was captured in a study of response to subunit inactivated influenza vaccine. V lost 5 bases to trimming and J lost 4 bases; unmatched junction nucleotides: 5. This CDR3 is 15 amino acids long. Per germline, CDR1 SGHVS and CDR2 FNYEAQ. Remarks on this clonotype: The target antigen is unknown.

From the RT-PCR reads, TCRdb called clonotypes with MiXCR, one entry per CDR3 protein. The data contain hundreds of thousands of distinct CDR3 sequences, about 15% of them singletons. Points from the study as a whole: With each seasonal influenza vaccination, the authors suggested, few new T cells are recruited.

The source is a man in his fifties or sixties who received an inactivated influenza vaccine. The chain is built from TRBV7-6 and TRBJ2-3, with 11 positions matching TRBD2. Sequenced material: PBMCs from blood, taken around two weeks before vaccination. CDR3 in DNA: TGTGCCAGCAGCCTAACTAGCGGGGGTTCAGATACGCAGTATTTT. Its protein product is CASSLTSGGSDTQYF. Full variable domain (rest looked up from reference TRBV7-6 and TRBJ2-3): GAGVSQSPRYKVTKRGQDVALRCDPISGHVSLYWYRQALGQGPEFLTYFNYEAQQDKSGLPNDRFSAERPEGSISTLTIQRTEQRDSAMYRCASSLTSGGSDTQYFGPGTRLTVL.